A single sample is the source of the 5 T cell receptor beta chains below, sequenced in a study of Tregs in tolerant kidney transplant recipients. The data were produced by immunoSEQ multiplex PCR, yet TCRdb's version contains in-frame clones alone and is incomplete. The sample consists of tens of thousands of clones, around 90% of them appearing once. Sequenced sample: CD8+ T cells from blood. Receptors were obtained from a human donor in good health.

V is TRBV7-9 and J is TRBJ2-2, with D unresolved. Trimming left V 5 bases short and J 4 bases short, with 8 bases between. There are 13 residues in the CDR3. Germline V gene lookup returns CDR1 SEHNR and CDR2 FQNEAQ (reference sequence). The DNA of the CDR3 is TGTGCCAGCAGCCCCCCTATCACCGGGGAGCTGTTTTTT. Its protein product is CASSPPITGELFF.

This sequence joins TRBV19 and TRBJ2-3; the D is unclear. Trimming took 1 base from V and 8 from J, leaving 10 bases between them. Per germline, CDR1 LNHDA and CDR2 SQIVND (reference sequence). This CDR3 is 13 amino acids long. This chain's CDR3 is CASSIVNSGTQYF. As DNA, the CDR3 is TGTGCCAGTAGTATAGTAAACTCGGGTACGCAGTATTTT.

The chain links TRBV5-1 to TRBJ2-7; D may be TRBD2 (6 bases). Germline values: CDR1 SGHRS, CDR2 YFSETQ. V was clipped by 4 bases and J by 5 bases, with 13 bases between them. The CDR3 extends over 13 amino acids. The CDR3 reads CASSPGLLDEQYF. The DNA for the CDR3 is TGCGCCAGCAGCCCGGGACTTCTCGACGAGCAGTACTTC.

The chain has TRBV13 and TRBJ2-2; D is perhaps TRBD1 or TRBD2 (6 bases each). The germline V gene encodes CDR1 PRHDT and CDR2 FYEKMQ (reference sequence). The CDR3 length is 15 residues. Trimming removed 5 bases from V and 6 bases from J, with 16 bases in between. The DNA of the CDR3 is TGTGCCAGCAGCGACCCGGGGGCGGTCGCCGGGGAGCTGTTTTTT. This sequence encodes CASSDPGAVAGELFF.

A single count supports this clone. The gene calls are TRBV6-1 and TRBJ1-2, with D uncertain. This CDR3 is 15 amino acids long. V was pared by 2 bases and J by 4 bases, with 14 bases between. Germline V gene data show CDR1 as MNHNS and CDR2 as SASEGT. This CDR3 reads CASSETNPGRYGYTF. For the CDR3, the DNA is TGTGCCAGCAGTGAAACGAATCCGGGCCGCTATGGCTACACCTTC.